This T cell receptor beta chain was sequenced in a study of blood T cell repertoires in COVID-19 (dated by TCRdb to the early 2020s). Describing the broader study: Samples from collaborators originated in the United States, Italy and Spain and spanned both the acute and convalescent phases of COVID-19. The material from the prospective study consisted of cDNA or gDNA derived from T cells, B-cell-depleted T cells, or PBMCs. Deeply sampled blood TCRbeta repertoires from subjects exposed to, actively infected with, or recovered from COVID-19 were included in the dataset. The repertoires were made available in a free public database intended to serve as a resource for research on the immune response to SARS-CoV-2. Sample metadata almost always included a de-identified subject ID, COVID-19 status, age in years and sex. Where available, HLA class I and class II types were obtained from metadata supplied by the sample provider rather than from assay-based typing. The samples were drawn from two sources: the first 160 participants of the ongoing ImmuneRACE study, and 950 to 1,500 subjects contributed by 6 global collaborators.

In the case of this clone: The antigen this receptor binds is unknown. No base quality information exists; no much larger clone differs at one position.

The immunoSEQ Assay, a bias-controlled multiplex PCR, was used to amplify TCRbeta CDR3 regions from genomic DNA. Per the original workflow: Nucleated cell counts per sample were estimated from amplification of reference gene primers within the assay. To quantify the absolute abundance of each unique TCRbeta CDR3 rearrangement, sequence reads were collapsed and filtered. For each sample, productive Simpson clonality was calculated by taking the square root of Simpson's diversity index across productive rearrangements. In its TCRdb copy, this immuneACCESS table keeps in-frame sequences only and misses some clones. Where compared with another copy, unresolved V genes explain less than half of these, and the others have no known cause. The DNA was the basis for D and trimming; V, J and clone size are from that table. This sample holds around 170,000 clones; approximately 80% were observed only once. Roughly 2.9% of the sample comes from the top ten.

Each collaborating institution followed its own protocols to collect whole blood in K2EDTA tubes. For TCRbeta analysis, collaborators shipped samples in one of three forms: frozen whole blood, isolated PBMCs, or DNA extracted from either of those sample types. The investigation overall reported the following: The amount of clinical and demographic metadata varied by source and participant and was provided uncurated.

From V the trimming removes 4 bases and from J it removes 2 bases, while the gene matches leave 8 bases of the junction unaccounted for. The CDR3 covers 18 residues, taking in both the cysteine and the phenylalanine. Solely the CDR3 DNA is kept, with 54 bases framed from the first base. Per the germline V gene, MRHNA is the CDR1 and SNTAGT is the CDR2. This sequence originates from a woman aged 60-75 years with acute or convalescent COVID-19. The chain was built from TRBV6-4 and TRBJ2-6; TRBD1 fits 10 bases in the junction. Sequencing was done on a sample of peripheral blood. The CDR3 amino acid sequence is: CASSAGTGVTTGANVLTF. In nucleotides, the sequence is TGTGCCAGCAGTGCCGGGACAGGGGTAACGACTGGGGCCAACGTCCTGACTTTC.